A single sample is the source of the 8 T cell receptor beta chains below, sequenced in a study of long-term antiretroviral therapy in people with HIV. It was version v3.0 of the immunoSEQ assay that was run at survey level. The table came from immunoSEQ multiplex PCR; TCRdb's copy has only in-frame clones and leaves some out. The sample lists roughly 7,400 clones; roughly 67% were seen once. The sample in question was unsorted PBMCs, obtained 0.2 years after starting antiretroviral therapy. Receptors were obtained from a man aged 40-49 years with HIV.

The rearrangement links TRBV19 to TRBJ2-7, with D uncertain. This CDR3 region has 13 residues. The ends were cut back, 5 bases at V and 2 bases at J, with 10 bases in the middle. Germline V gene sequence: CDR1 LNHDA, CDR2 SQIVND (reference sequence). CDR3 DNA sequence: TGTGCCAGTAGTGGGGTTCCCACCTACGAGCAGTACTTC. This encodes CASSGVPTYEQYF.

The chain recombines TRBV2 with TRBJ1-4, with D maybe TRBD1 (5 bases). The CDR3 totals 15 residues. V was pared by 2 bases and J by 3 bases, with 10 bases between. Germline V lookup: CDR1 SNHLY, CDR2 FYNNEI. This chain's CDR3 is CASSEWEGPNEKLFF. CDR3 coding DNA: TGTGCCAGCAGTGAATGGGAGGGACCTAATGAAAAACTGTTTTTT. Supplemented by reference TRBV2 and TRBJ1-4, the full variable domain reads EPEVTQTPSHQVTQMGQEVILRCVPISNHLYFYWYRQILGQKVEFLVSFYNNEISEKSEIFDDQFSVERPDGSNFTLKIRSTKLEDSAMYFCASSEWEGPNEKLFFGSGTQLSVL.

V gene TRBV25-1 combines with J gene TRBJ1-1; TRBD1 might be the D (5 bases). Germline V lookup: CDR1 MGHDK, CDR2 SYGVNS. This CDR3 has 15 residues. V shed 0 bases and J shed 3 bases, with 11 bases lying between them. CDR3: CASSEYSGKDTEAFF. CDR3 sequence (DNA): TGTGCCAGCAGTGAATACTCAGGGAAGGACACTGAAGCTTTCTTT.

The chain joins TRBV19 to TRBJ1-1, with D perhaps matching TRBD1 (6 bases). The germline V gene has CDR1 LNHDA and CDR2 SQIVND (reference sequence). V shed 3 bases and J shed 1 base, with 15 bases lying between them. The CDR3 is 16 residues long. This CDR3 reads CASSIHTGFGNTEAFF. CDR3 bases: TGTGCCAGTAGTATCCACACAGGGTTCGGGAACACTGAAGCTTTCTTT.

The rearrangement links TRBV20-1 to TRBJ2-7; D is possibly TRBD1 (5 bases). CDR1 is DFQATT and CDR2 is SNEGSKA in the germline V gene (reference sequence). The CDR3 is 11 residues long. Deletions cut 6 bases from V and 4 bases from J, with 10 bases between. This CDR3 is CSAGDSYEQYF. The CDR3 bases are TGCAGTGCCGGCGACAGTTACGAGCAGTACTTC.

The chain couples TRBV6-5 to TRBJ1-1; possible D gene TRBD1, 5 bases. Germline-derived CDR1 and CDR2 are MNHEY and SVGAGI. Trimming shortened V by 5 bases and J by 3 bases, and 13 bases separated the two germline ends. This CDR3 region has 14 residues. Here the CDR3 reads CASSGREGYTEAFF. CDR3 sequence (DNA): TGTGCCAGCAGTGGAAGAGAGGGGTACACTGAAGCTTTCTTT.

This clone is a singleton in its sample. CDR3 nucleotides: TGTGCCAGCTCTGTAGGGACAGGGGCCAGTGAGCAGTTCTTC. Translated, it gives CASSVGTGASEQFF. The chain recombines TRBV18 with TRBJ2-1, with 10 nucleotides matching TRBD1. The J segment lost 9 bases and the V segment lost 6 bases, leaving 8 bases of the junction unmatched. This CDR3 spans 14 amino acids. Germline V CDR1 and CDR2: KGHSH, LQKENI.

V usage is TRBV14 and J usage is TRBJ1-3; D call uncertain. The ends were cut back, 3 bases at V and 3 bases at J, with 9 bases in the middle. Looked up from germline, CDR1 is SGHDN and CDR2 is FVKESK. The CDR3 covers 14 residues. The CDR3 DNA is TGTGCCAGCAGCCAGTTCGGTTTTGGAAACACCATATATTTT. Amino acids: CASSQFGFGNTIYF. Supplemented by reference TRBV14 and TRBJ1-3, the full variable domain reads EAGVTQFPSHSVIEKGQTVTLRCDPISGHDNLYWYRRVMGKEIKFLLHFVKESKQDESGMPNNRFLAERTGGTYSTLKVQPAELEDSGVYFCASSQFGFGNTIYFGEGSWLTVV.